This record looks at one T cell receptor beta chain sequence and its context. The antigen is not known. The protocol was immunoSEQ multiplex PCR, while the TCRdb copy is restricted to in-frame clones and leaves out a portion. The sample records approximately 150,000 clones, about nine tenths being singletons. Germline CDR1 reads SGHRS; CDR2 reads YFSETQ. This CDR3 spans 15 amino acids. V lost 0 bases and J 4 bases, leaving 11 bases between the germline ends. This entry belongs to a study of T cell responses to AZD1222 COVID-19 vaccine. General study findings and limits: Repertoire sampling happened only post peak T cell response. Donors were chiefly white British, with a greater number of females, and clonal diversity was perhaps underestimated. The CD4 TCRs associated with vaccination extended across spike and predominated at 160-218 and 743-854. Reportedly, nearly half the spike-specific TCRs target unmutated variant regions.

This sequence originates from an adult who received the AZD1222 COVID-19 vaccine. The chain is built from TRBV5-1 and TRBJ2-1; D is unresolved. The sequencing used peripheral blood, collected 28 days after the second AZD1222 dose. CDR3 in amino acids: CASSLGLVDYNEQFF. CDR3 sequence (DNA): TGCGCCAGCAGCTTGGGACTGGTGGATTACAATGAGCAGTTCTTC.